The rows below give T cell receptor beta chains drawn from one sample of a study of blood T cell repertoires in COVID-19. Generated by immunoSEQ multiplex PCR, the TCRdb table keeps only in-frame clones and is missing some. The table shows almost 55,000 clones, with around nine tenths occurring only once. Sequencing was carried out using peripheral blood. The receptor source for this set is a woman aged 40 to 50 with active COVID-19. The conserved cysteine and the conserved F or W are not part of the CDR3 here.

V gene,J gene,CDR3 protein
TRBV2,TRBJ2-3,ATNRASTDTQY
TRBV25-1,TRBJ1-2,ASSGQWQGYT
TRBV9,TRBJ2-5,ASSVRDTYPPETQY
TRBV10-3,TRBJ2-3,AISDLGQGTDTQY
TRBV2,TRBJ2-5,ASSLLETQY
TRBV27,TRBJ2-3,ASMTGGRTDTQY
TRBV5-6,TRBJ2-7,ASSLGPQGAYEQY
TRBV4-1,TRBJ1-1,ASSAPLRILGAF
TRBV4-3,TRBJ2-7,ASSQDRGWGEQY
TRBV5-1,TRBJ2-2,ASSLAQGAVGELF
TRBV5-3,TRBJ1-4,ARSQCVGGQTNEKLF
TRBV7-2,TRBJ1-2,ASSRQAFYGYT
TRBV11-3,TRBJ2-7,ASSLRTDEQY
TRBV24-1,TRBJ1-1,AQRGTGDGDTEAF
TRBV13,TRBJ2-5,ASSPSRETQY
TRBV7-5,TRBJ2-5,ARSPSRETQY
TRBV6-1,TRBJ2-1,ASSEASKGHTARNEQF
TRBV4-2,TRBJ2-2,ASRRLGGESTGELF
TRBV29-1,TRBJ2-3,SFGTGGAGTQY
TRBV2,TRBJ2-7,ASSELSLAVSEQY
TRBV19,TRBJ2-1,ASSQTTSGAYNEQF
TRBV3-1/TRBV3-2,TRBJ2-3,ASSSYSDTQY
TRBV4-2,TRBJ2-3,AAAGAGTDTQY
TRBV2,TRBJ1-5,ASSERVGSNQPQH
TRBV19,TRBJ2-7,ASSSGPQGYEQY
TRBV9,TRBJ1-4,ASSQRDKTNEKLF
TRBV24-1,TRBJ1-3,ATSDLAGGFSGNTIY
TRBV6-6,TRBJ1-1,ASSKVGQGFTEAF
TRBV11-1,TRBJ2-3,ASSLRGYGDTQY
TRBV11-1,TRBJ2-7,ASSRLAGQTYEQY
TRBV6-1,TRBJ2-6,ASSDHSGSGANVLT
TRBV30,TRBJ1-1,AWRLRRGQNTEAF
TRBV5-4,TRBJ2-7,ASSLRAGIYEQY
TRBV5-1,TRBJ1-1,ASSLAIRDRGTEAF
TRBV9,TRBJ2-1,ASSVDLGQYNEQF
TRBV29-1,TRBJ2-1,SVFTSSRSYNEQF
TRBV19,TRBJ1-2,ASGQEINYGYT
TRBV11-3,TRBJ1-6,ASSTTGGNSPLH
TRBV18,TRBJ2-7,ASSLDGVYYEQY
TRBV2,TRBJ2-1,AKGQGAEYEQF
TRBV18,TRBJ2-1,ASSPPGQGNEQF
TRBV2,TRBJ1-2,ASSSTVGGGHGYT
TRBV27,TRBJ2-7,ASSLGWVGDEQY
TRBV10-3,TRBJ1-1,AISESTSAQGTGAF
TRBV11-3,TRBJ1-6,ASSWDRGVGNSPLH
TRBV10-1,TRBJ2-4,ASSPASGGLLAKNIQY
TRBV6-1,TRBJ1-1,ASSDKTGGGTEAF
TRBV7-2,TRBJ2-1,ASSLRTGKNEQF
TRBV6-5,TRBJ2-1,ASSRVNEQF
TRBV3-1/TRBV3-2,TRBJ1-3,ASSLDSFGNTIY
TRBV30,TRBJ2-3,ACKGGGALDTQY
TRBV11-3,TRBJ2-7,ASSLVGGFHEQY
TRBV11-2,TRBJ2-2,ASSPTGQPLTGELF
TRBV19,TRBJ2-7,ASRIGPGGEQY